This T cell receptor (beta chain) was sequenced for a study of identical twins. TCRdb reprocessed the 5' RACE reads with MiXCR, giving one entry per CDR3 protein. The table shows around 670,000 distinct CDR3 sequences, with around 5.7% occurring only once. This clonotype appeared many times. The CDR3 sequence is 15 residues long. Deletions cut 4 bases from V and 9 bases from J, with 19 bases between. Germline values: CDR1 SEHNR, CDR2 FQNEAQ (reference sequence). The sequenced sample was naive T cells sorted from blood. V gene TRBV7-9 combines with J gene TRBJ2-1; weak D call: TRBD2 (5 bases). This clonotype was sampled from a young man in good health. The CDR3 DNA follows: TGTGCCAGCAGCTATCCGGGGATTAGTGTCCGTGAGCAGTTCTTC. Translation: CASSYPGISVREQFF. Complete variable domain (other parts from reference TRBV7-9 and TRBJ2-1): DTGVSQNPRHKITKRGQNVTFRCDPISEHNRLYWYRQTLGQGPEFLTYFQNEAQLEKSRLLSDRFSAERPKGSFSTLEIQRTEQGDSAMYLCASSYPGISVREQFFGPGTRLTVL.